This T cell receptor beta chain was documented in a study of vaccination effects on CD4 cells after COVID-19. Study information: After vaccination, samples were taken early and late from a few convalescent patients. Points from the study as a whole: In the late period after vaccination, infection- and vaccine-induced clones contracted markedly. Convalescent patients were scarce, and early post-infection timepoints were absent.

Germline CDR1 reads SGHNT; CDR2 reads YYREEE (reference sequence). The CDR3 has 18 residues. Trimming took off 0 bases at V and 3 bases at J, with 19 bases between the two ends. TCRdb keeps only in-frame clones here, not all; method: immunoSEQ multiplex PCR. Here the sample spans about 14,000 clones, roughly 80% being singletons. Before sequencing, viral peptide pools were used by the ViraFEST assay to expand antigen-specific CD4+ T cells. At the end of nine to ten days of culture, CD4+ T cells were isolated. The infection with SARS-CoV-2 (confirmed by PCR) occurred in this person between March and December 2020. Subjects were given two BNT162b2 or mRNA-1273 vaccine doses. Comment on this clone: The antigen is unknown.

This TCR was sampled from a human donor who had a prior SARS-CoV-2 infection. The chain links TRBV5-4 to TRBJ1-3, with no clear D. Here the sequenced sample was CD4+ T cells from PBMCs cultured with HCoV-NL63 spike peptides, taken after COVID-19 vaccination. CDR3 bases: TGTGCCAGCAGCTTGGATTTTGGCGAGAGCAAAGATGGAAACACCATATATTTT. Translation: CASSLDFGESKDGNTIYF.